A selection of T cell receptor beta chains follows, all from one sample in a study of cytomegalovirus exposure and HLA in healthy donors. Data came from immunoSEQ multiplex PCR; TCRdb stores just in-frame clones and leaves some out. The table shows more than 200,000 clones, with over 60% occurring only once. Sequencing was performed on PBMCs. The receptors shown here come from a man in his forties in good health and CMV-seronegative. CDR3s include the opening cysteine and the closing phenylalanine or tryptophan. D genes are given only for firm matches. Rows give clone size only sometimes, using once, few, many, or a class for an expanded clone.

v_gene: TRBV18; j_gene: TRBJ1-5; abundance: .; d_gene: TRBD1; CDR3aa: CASSPSPGQGGQPQHF; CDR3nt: TGTGCCAGCTCACCATCTCCGGGACAGGGTGGTCAGCCCCAGCATTTT
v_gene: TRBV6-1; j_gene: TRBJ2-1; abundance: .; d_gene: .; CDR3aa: CASSEFGSSYNEQFF; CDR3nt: TGTGCCAGCAGTGAATTCGGGAGCTCCTACAATGAGCAGTTCTTC
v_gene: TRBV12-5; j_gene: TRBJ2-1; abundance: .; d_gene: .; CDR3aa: CASGLVRGEQFF; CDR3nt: TGTGCTAGTGGTTTGGTACGGGGTGAGCAGTTCTTC
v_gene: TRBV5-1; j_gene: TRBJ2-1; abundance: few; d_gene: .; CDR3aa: CASSTRTGSGGNEQFF; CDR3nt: TGCGCCAGCAGCACCCGCACAGGGAGTGGAGGCAATGAGCAGTTCTTC
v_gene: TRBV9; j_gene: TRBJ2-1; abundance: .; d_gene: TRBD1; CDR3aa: CASSGPGGPYNEQFF; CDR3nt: TGTGCCAGCAGCGGACCAGGGGGTCCTTACAATGAGCAGTTCTTC
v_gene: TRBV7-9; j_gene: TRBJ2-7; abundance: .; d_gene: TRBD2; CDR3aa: CSSSIAGGPLYEQYF; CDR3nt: TGTTCCAGCAGTATAGCGGGAGGACCCCTCTACGAGCAGTACTTC
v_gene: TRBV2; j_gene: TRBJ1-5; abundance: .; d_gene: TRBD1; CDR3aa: CASTRDRGNQPQHF; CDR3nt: TGTGCCAGCACCCGGGACAGGGGGAATCAGCCCCAGCATTTT
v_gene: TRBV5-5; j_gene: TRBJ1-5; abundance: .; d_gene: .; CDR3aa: CASSLASVSNQPQHF; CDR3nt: TGTGCCAGCAGCTTGGCATCAGTTAGCAATCAGCCCCAGCATTTT
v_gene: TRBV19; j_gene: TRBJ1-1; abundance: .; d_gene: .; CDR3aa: CASSTGAEAFF; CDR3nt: TGTGCCAGTAGTACGGGAGCTGAAGCTTTCTTT
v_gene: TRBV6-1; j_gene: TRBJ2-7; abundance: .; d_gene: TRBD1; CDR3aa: CASQGPTGYANEQYF; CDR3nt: TGTGCCAGCCAAGGACCGACAGGGTACGCGAACGAGCAGTACTTC
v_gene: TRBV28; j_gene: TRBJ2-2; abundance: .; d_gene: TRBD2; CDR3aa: CASSFEGGVTGELFF; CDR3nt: TGTGCCAGCAGTTTTGAGGGAGGGGTTACCGGGGAGCTGTTTTTT
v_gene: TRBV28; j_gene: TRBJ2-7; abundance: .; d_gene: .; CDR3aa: CASSLPPSREQYF; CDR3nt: TGTGCCAGCAGTTTGCCCCCCTCTAGGGAGCAGTACTTC
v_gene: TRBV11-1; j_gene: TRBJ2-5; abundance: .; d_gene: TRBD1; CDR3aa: CASSTGHGQGGWETQYF; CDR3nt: TGTGCCAGCAGCACCGGGCACGGACAGGGGGGCTGGGAGACCCAGTACTTC
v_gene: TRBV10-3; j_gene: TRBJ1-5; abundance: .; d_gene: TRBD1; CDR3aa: CATTPGGSVSNQPQHF; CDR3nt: TGTGCCACGACCCCAGGGGGCTCGGTCAGCAATCAGCCCCAGCATTTT
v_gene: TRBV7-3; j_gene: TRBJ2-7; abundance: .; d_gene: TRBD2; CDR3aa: CASSLSGGRNEQYF; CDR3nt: TGTGCCAGCAGCCTTAGCGGGGGGAGAAACGAGCAGTACTTC
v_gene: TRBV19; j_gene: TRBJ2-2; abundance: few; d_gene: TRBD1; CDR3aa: CASRSGQGNTGELFF; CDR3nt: TGTGCCAGTAGATCGGGACAGGGGAACACCGGGGAGCTGTTTTTT
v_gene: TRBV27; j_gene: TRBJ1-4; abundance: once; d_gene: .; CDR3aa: CASSRGPTNEKLFF; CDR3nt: TGTGCCAGCAGCAGGGGCCCAACTAATGAAAAACTGTTTTTT
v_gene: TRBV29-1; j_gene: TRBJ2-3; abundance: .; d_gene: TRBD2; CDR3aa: CSVVPEGWGGDTQYF; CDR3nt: TGCAGCGTTGTACCAGAGGGATGGGGGGGGGATACGCAGTATTTT
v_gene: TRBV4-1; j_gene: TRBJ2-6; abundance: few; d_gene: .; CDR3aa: CASSRLFSGANVLTF; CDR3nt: TGCGCCAGCAGCCGACTCTTCTCTGGGGCCAACGTCCTGACTTTC
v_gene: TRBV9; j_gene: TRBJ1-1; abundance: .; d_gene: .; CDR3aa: CASSVLPLNTEAFF; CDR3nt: TGTGCCAGCAGCGTCCTACCGTTGAACACTGAAGCTTTCTTT
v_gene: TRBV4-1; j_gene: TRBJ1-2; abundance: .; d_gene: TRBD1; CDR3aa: CASSPGQGTNYGYTF; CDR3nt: TGCGCCAGCAGTCCCGGACAGGGGACTAACTATGGCTACACCTTC
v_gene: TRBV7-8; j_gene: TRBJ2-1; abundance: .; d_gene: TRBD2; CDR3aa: CASSPHLGGDNEQFF; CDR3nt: TGTGCCAGCAGCCCCCACCTCGGGGGGGACAATGAGCAGTTCTTC
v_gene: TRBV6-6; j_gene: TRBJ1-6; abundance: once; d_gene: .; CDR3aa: CASSPGTESPLHF; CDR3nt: TGTGCCAGCAGTCCCGGGACTGAATCACCCCTCCACTTT
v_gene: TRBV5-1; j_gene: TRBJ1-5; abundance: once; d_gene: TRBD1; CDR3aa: CASSLEGGRNQPQHF; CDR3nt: TGCGCCAGCAGCTTGGAAGGGGGCCGCAATCAGCCCCAGCATTTT
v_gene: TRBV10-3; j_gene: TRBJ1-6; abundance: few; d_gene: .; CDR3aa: CAISESVRGSPLHF; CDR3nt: TGTGCCATCAGTGAGTCTGTAAGGGGATCACCCCTCCACTTT
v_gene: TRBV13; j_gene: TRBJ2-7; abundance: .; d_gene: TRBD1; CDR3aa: CASSTRQGSYEQYF; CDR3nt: TGTGCCAGCAGCACCAGACAGGGTTCCTACGAGCAGTACTTC
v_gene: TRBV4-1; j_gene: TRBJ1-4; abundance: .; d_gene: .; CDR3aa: CASSQVGLPNEKLFF; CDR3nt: TGCGCCAGCAGCCAAGTGGGCCTTCCGAATGAAAAACTGTTTTTT
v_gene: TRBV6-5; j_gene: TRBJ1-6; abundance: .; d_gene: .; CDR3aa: CASSYPPAGTNSPLHF; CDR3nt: TGTGCCAGCAGTTACCCCCCGGCGGGAACTAATTCACCCCTCCACTTT
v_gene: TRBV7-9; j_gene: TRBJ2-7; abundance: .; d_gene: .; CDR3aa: CASSYDRTSSYEQYF; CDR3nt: TGTGCCAGCAGCTACGACAGGACCAGCTCCTACGAGCAGTACTTC
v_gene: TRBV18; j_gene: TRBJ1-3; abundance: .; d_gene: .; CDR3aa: CASSPGNTGNTIYF; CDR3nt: TGTGCCAGCTCACCCGGGAACACCGGAAACACCATATATTTT
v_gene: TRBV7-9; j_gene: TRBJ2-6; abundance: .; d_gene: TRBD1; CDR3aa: CASSGQGATGANVLTF; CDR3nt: TGTGCCAGCAGCGGACAGGGGGCAACTGGGGCCAACGTCCTGACTTTC
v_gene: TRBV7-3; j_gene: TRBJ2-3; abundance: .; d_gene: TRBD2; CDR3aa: CASSLDGLDTDTQYF; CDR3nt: TGTGCCAGCAGCCTAGACGGACTAGACACAGATACGCAGTATTTT
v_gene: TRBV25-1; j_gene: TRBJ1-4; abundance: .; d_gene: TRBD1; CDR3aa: CASSDRQGGEKLFF; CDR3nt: TGTGCCAGCAGTGACCGACAGGGGGGTGAAAAACTGTTTTTT
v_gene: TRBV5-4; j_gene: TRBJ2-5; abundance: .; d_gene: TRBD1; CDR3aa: CASSFAGQGRETQYF; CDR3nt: TGTGCCAGCAGTTTCGCGGGACAGGGAAGGGAGACCCAGTACTTC
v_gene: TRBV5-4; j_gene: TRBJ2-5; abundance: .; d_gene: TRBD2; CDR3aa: CASSASGRGETQYF; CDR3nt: TGTGCCAGCAGTGCTAGCGGGAGGGGGGAGACCCAGTACTTC
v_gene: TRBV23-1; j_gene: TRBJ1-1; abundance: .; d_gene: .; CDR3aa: CASSQSSTEAFF; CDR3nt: TGCGCCAGCAGTCAAAGTAGCACTGAAGCTTTCTTT
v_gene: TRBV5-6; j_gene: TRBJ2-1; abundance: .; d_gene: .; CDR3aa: CASSLWGRSSYNEQFF; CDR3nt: TGTGCCAGCAGCTTGTGGGGGCGGAGCTCCTACAATGAGCAGTTCTTC
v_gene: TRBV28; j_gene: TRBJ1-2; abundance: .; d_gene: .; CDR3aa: CASSFIGLGGGVSGYTF; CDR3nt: TGTGCCAGCAGTTTTATCGGGTTAGGGGGGGGCGTCAGTGGCTACACCTTC
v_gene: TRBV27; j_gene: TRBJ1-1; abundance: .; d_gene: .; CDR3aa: CASSGGWNEAFF; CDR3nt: TGTGCCAGCAGCGGAGGCTGGAATGAAGCTTTCTTT